The 18 T cell receptor beta chains listed next were all sequenced from one sample in a study of vaccination and CD4 T cells after COVID-19 (dated by TCRdb to the early 2020s). The antigens of these receptors remain unknown. Read against the paper, the sample's treatment or condition label means: roughly 10-day PBMC culture with coronavirus spike peptide pools or control peptides (ViraFEST assay). Library creation used PCR. Sequencing was performed on an Illumina iSeq 100. At the Johns Hopkins FTIC core, DNA from the cultured CD4+ T cells underwent TCR sequencing with the Oncomine TCR Beta short-read assay. Starting from the raw public reads, TCRdb applied fastp trimming at Q25, assembled clones with MiXCR and retained in-frame beta chains. Rows merge per CDR3 protein into single entries with the most common DNA and genes. Present in this sample are some 21,000 distinct CDR3 sequences, around 41% of which were seen just once. 13% to 15% of the sample is held by the ten biggest clonotypes.

Sequencing used cultured CD4+ T cells from blood. The receptors here all came from a human donor with COVID-19.

This chain uses TRBV10-3 with TRBJ2-2; D is unresolved. Trimming left V 5 bases short and J 0 bases short, with 10 bases between. CDR3 length equals 15 residues. Germline lookup yields CDR1 ENHRY and CDR2 SYGVKD. DNA of the CDR3: TGTGCCATCAGTAGTCTAGGCTCGAACACCGGGGAGCTGTTTTTT. Translation: CAISSLGSNTGELFF.

This chain links TRBV6-1 with TRBJ1-5; 7 nucleotides agree with TRBD1. Germline lookup yields CDR1 MNHNS and CDR2 SASEGT. The CDR3 runs 14 residues. V dropped 6 bases and J dropped 4; count of bases not matched to a gene: 6. CDR3 protein: CASSNRGGNQPQHF. In DNA, the CDR3 is TGTGCCAGCAGCAACAGGGGTGGGAATCAGCCCCAGCATTTT.

The rearrangement links TRBV2 to TRBJ2-1, with no clear D. Looked up from germline, CDR1 is SNHLY and CDR2 is FYNNEI. CDR3 length: 12 residues. Between the trimmed V and J ends, which lost 2 bases and 6 bases, there was a span of 5 bases. The CDR3 region has the DNA TGTGCCAGCAGTGAAAGTGGCAATGAGCAGTTCTTC. Encoded protein: CASSESGNEQFF.

The chain joins TRBV11-2 to TRBJ2-7, with D maybe TRBD1 (6 bases). Between the trimmed V and J ends, which lost 5 bases and 3 bases, there was a span of 20 bases. This CDR3 has 16 amino acids. CDR1 and CDR2 from the germline V gene are SGHAT and FQNNGV. The CDR3 sequence: CASSTPSRTEIYEQYF. The CDR3 bases are TGTGCCAGCAGCACACCCTCCCGGACAGAGATCTACGAGCAGTACTTC.

A few counts support this clonotype. V usage is TRBV5-8 and J usage is TRBJ2-2; D remains unclear. Germline V gives CDR1 SGHTS, CDR2 YDEGEE. V was clipped by 0 bases and J by 3 bases, with 6 bases between them. This CDR3 region has 14 residues. CDR3 loop: CASSLGTYTGELFF. The CDR3 DNA sequence: TGTGCCAGCAGCTTGGGGACCTACACCGGGGAGCTGTTTTTT.

The rearrangement uses TRBV20-1 and TRBJ1-5, with D maybe TRBD1 (6 bases). V lost 5 bases and J lost 6, with 14 bases in between. Germline V gives CDR1 DFQATT, CDR2 SNEGSKA (reference sequence). The CDR3 has 13 amino acids. The CDR3 here is CSAQDRSGQPQHF. CDR3 nucleotide sequence: TGCAGTGCTCAAGACAGGTCGGGTCAGCCCCAGCATTTT.

The J gene is TRBJ1-2, the V gene TRBV19; D is perhaps TRBD1 (6 bases). This CDR3 comprises 14 residues. Germline CDR1 is LNHDA and CDR2 is SQIVND (reference sequence). V was pared by 1 base and J by 3 bases, with 9 bases between. CDR3 nucleotide sequence: TGTGCCAGTAGTATAGTTTCAGGGGACTATGGCTACACCTTC. Protein product: CASSIVSGDYGYTF.

The rearrangement joins TRBV30 to TRBJ2-3; no clear D. Trimming removed 0 bases from V and 0 bases from J, with 7 bases in between. The V gene's germline CDR1 is GTSNPN and CDR2 SVGIG (reference sequence). The CDR3 totals 14 residues. The CDR3 sequence: CAWSVTRSTDTQYF. The CDR3 bases are TGTGCCTGGAGTGTAACCCGGAGCACAGATACGCAGTATTTT.

V usage is TRBV7-9 and J usage is TRBJ2-2, with D tentatively TRBD1 (5 bases). V lost 6 bases and J 3 bases, leaving 11 bases between the germline ends. This CDR3 spans 14 amino acids. The germline gives CDR1 SEHNR, CDR2 FQNEAQ (reference sequence). The CDR3 region has the DNA TGTGCCAGCAGACTAATACAGGACACCGGGGAGCTGTTTTTT. It translates to CASRLIQDTGELFF.

The rearrangement uses TRBV10-3 and TRBJ1-4, with D possibly matching TRBD1 (6 bases). The V end was cut by 8 bases, the J end by 6 bases, with 16 bases between. Germline V gives CDR1 ENHRY, CDR2 SYGVKD. The CDR3 consists of 14 residues. This chain's CDR3 is CAIGKTGRDEKLFF. CDR3 nucleotide sequence: TGTGCCATCGGTAAAACAGGGCGCGATGAAAAACTGTTTTTT.

The chain recombines TRBV12-3 or TRBV12-4 with TRBJ1-5; a possible D gene is TRBD1 (6 bases). The length of the CDR3 is 15 residues. The V end was cut by 1 base, the J end by 6 bases, with 13 bases between. Written as DNA, the CDR3 is TGTGCCAGCAGTTTAGGACAGGTGGGCTTTCAGCCCCAGCATTTT. Its translation: CASSLGQVGFQPQHF.

This clonotype was seen only a few times. This chain joins TRBV6-1 and TRBJ1-1; 8 bases line up with TRBD1. Germline V gene sequence: CDR1 MNHNS, CDR2 SASEGT. V dropped 4 bases and J dropped 3; count of bases not matched to a gene: 19. CDR3 length: 19 amino acids. The CDR3 here is CASSGPSGTGSFQYTEAFF. The CDR3 DNA is TGTGCCAGCAGTGGACCCTCCGGGACAGGCTCCTTTCAATACACTGAAGCTTTCTTT.

The rearrangement uses TRBV2 and TRBJ2-7, with a possible D match to TRBD1 (6 bases). Between the trimmed V and J ends, which lost 6 bases and 6 bases, there was a span of 12 bases. Germline values: CDR1 SNHLY, CDR2 FYNNEI. The CDR3 is 12 residues long. CDR3 coding DNA: TGTGCCAGCAGACCACAGGGCGGCGAGCAGTACTTC. Translating gives CASRPQGGEQYF.

This clonotype showed up just once. V usage is TRBV27 and J usage is TRBJ2-3, with 8 positions matching TRBD2. This CDR3 region has 16 residues. Germline CDR1 and CDR2: MNHEY and SMNVEV (reference sequence). V lost 5 bases to trimming and J lost 3 bases; unmatched junction nucleotides: 10. CDR3 bases: TGTGCCAGCAGTCTCCAAGGACTAGCTGGGACAGATACGCAGTATTTT. As protein: CASSLQGLAGTDTQYF.

This clonotype was seen a few times. V is TRBV24-1 and J is TRBJ2-1; D remains unclear. The germline CDR1 and CDR2 sequences are KGHDR and SFDVKD. V lost 1 base and J lost 3, with 9 bases in between. This CDR3 has 15 amino acids. This chain's CDR3 is CATSDFPGLYNEQFF. CDR3 DNA: TGTGCCACCAGTGATTTCCCCGGGCTCTACAATGAGCAGTTCTTC.

The chain uses TRBV2 and TRBJ1-2; 7 bases match TRBD1. This CDR3 spans 14 amino acids. The V segment lost 2 bases and the J segment 6 bases; nucleotides outside the gene matches: 6. Germline CDR1 reads SNHLY; CDR2 reads FYNNEI. The CDR3, as DNA: TGTGCCAGCAGTGAACGCCGCGGGACAGATGGCTACACCTTC. Translated: CASSERRGTDGYTF.

V usage is TRBV19 and J usage is TRBJ1-5, with 9 bases identical to TRBD1. V shed 5 bases, J shed 6 bases, and the junction held 11 bases outside the gene matches. From germline, CDR1 is LNHDA and CDR2 SQIVND (reference sequence). The CDR3 is 16 amino acids. Here the CDR3 reads CASSRTGQGRGQPQHF. Written as DNA, the CDR3 is TGTGCCAGTAGTCGAACCGGACAGGGGCGCGGTCAGCCCCAGCATTTT.

The chain recombines TRBV18 with TRBJ2-5, with D perhaps TRBD1 (6 bases). CDR3 length equals 14 residues. Trimming took 3 bases from V and 4 from J, leaving 12 bases between them. The germline CDR1 and CDR2 sequences are KGHSH and LQKENI. Here the CDR3 reads CASSPTGRGETQYF. The CDR3 region has the DNA TGTGCCAGCTCACCTACAGGCAGGGGAGAGACCCAGTACTTC.